The clone carrying this T cell receptor (beta chain) is a singleton in its sample. This sample is drawn from a study of shared clonotypes between healthy human individuals. The CDR3 contains 16 residues. CDR1 is WNHNN, CDR2 SYGVQD, per germline (reference sequence). V lost 3 bases, J lost 6 bases, and 18 bases lay in between. Naivety among CD8 cells was defined by CD45RO negativity and positive CCR7 selection, thereby excluding terminally differentiated effector memory CD45RA+ cells. Within Nashville, Tennessee resided all donors, each a Caucasian adult. TCRdb's copy holds only in-frame clones and misses some; the assay was immunoSEQ multiplex PCR. The sample lists more than 600,000 clones, around 92% occurring once.

Input material: naive CD8+ T cells sorted from blood. This TCR derives from a man aged 25 to 40 in good health. The rearrangement uses TRBV10-1 and TRBJ2-1; either TRBD1 or TRBD2 may fit D (6 bases each). Here the CDR3 DNA reads TGCGCCAGCAGTGAAGGGGGTATCGGGGGATTCAATGAGCAGTTCTTC. Translating gives CASSEGGIGGFNEQFF.